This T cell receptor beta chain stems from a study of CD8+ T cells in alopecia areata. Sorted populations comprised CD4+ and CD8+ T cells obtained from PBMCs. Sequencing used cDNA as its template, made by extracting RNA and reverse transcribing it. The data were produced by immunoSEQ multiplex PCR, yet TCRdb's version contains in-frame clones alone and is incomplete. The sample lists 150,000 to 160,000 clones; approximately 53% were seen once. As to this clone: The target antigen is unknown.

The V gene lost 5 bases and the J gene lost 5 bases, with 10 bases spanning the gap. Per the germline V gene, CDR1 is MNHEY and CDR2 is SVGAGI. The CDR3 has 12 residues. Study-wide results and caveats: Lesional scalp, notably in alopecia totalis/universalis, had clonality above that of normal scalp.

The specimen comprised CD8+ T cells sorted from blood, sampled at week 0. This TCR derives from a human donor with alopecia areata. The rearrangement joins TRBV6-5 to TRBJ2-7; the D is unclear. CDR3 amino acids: CASSDSANEQYF. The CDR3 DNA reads TGTGCCAGCAGTGATTCGGCAAACGAGCAGTACTTC.